The clone carrying this T cell receptor beta chain turned up a few times. Its antigen is still unknown. The record originates from a study of molecular identifiers for immune sequencing clone quantification. Study information: Replicates involved a five-way split of RNA from 20,000 or 100,000 naive CD8 cells, with sequencing of four. General study results and limits: Identical barcode-sharing TCR molecules could lead to underestimated sizes for highly expanded clones.

The sorting of naive CD8 T cells used the CD8+CD4-CCR7+CD45RA+ phenotype. TCRdb analysed the PCR reads with MiXCR anew, one entry per CDR3 protein. The repertoire includes about 640,000 distinct CDR3 sequences, nearly 20% of them detected once, and 0.7% to 1% sits in the top ten. This CDR3 contains 15 residues. Germline V gene data show CDR1 as DFQATT and CDR2 as SNEGSKA (reference sequence). Between the trimmed V and J ends, which lost 3 bases and 1 base, there was a span of 15 bases. The sample comprised naive CD8+ T cells from blood, with Jurkat cell RNA spiked in. Sample subset: FACS-sorted CD8+CD4-CCR7+CD45RA+ naive T cells. The chain joins TRBV20-1 to TRBJ2-5; D is ambiguous. The sequence was collected from a human donor in good health. Some libraries in this study had Jurkat cell RNA spiked in. CDR3 nucleotide sequence: TGCAGTGCTAGCGTGCAGGAAGTATCCCAAGAGACCCAGTACTTC. This translates into CSASVQEVSQETQYF.